Shown below are 31 T cell receptor beta chains from a single sample sequenced in a study of early T cells in non-severe SARS-CoV-2 infection (dated by TCRdb to the early 2020s). Library method: 5' RACE. The sample was run on a NextSeq 500. TCRdb took the public reads, trimmed them with fastp at Q25, ran MiXCR for clone calling and kept in-frame beta chains. Rows are combined by CDR3 protein, so each entry shows the most common genes and DNA. The sample has 69,000 or so distinct CDR3 sequences on record, about 10% of them singletons. About 5.6% of the sample is held by the ten biggest clonotypes. The sequenced sample consisted of whole blood. These receptors all stem from an adult who was a healthcare worker with PCR-confirmed SARS-CoV-2 infection or an uninfected control (not recorded which).

This clonotype appeared many times. The chain employs TRBV7-6 and TRBJ2-2; D is uncertain. Germline V gene sequence: CDR1 SGHVS, CDR2 FNYEAQ. CDR3 length: 11 amino acids. Trimming pared 4 bases from V and 4 bases from J, leaving 1 base between. CDR3 region: CASSSTGELFF. In DNA form, the CDR3 reads TGTGCCAGCAGCTCCACCGGGGAGCTGTTTTTT.

This clonotype was observed a handful of times. The rearrangement joins TRBV23-1 to TRBJ1-2, with 8 positions matching TRBD1. TRBV23-1 is filed as an ORF, its function uncertain. V lost 4 bases to trimming and J lost 4 bases; unmatched junction nucleotides: 11. The CDR3 covers 16 residues. The CDR3 spells CASSRGQGLFPYGYTF. The CDR3 region has the DNA TGCGCCAGCAGTCGAGGACAGGGCCTCTTCCCCTATGGCTACACCTTC.

This clonotype showed up just a few times. The CDR3 region is CAISPGEKLFF. The CDR3 DNA reads as TGTGCCATCAGCCCCGGTGAAAAACTGTTTTTT. The gene calls are TRBV10-3 and TRBJ1-4; D is unresolved. Germline V CDR1 and CDR2: ENHRY, SYGVKD. The CDR3 consists of 11 residues. The V end was cut by 6 bases, the J end by 7 bases, with 6 bases between.

This clonotype was seen only a few times. The CDR3 region is CAWSRTGGFQFF. CDR3 DNA: TGTGCCTGGAGTAGGACAGGGGGCTTCCAGTTCTTC. The V gene is TRBV30, the J gene TRBJ2-1, with 11 bases aligning to TRBD1. The V gene's germline CDR1 is GTSNPN and CDR2 SVGIG (reference sequence). V shed 2 bases and J 13 bases; nucleotides not matched to a gene: 4. The length of the CDR3 is 12 residues.

This clonotype turned up a few times. The V gene is TRBV7-3, the J gene TRBJ2-1, with TRBD1 matching over 9 bases. CDR1 SGHTA and CDR2 FQGTGA come from the germline V gene. Losses at the gene ends were 4 bases for V and 11 bases for J; bases not matched to a gene: 6. This CDR3 has 13 residues. CDR3 DNA sequence: TGTGCCAGCAGCTACAGGGGGCTAGCTAAGCAGTTCTTC. It yields the protein CASSYRGLAKQFF.

At least ten counts were recorded for this clonotype. The rearrangement joins TRBV3-1 to TRBJ2-2; TRBD2 is a possible D gene (5 bases). Trimming pared 5 bases from V and 6 bases from J, leaving 13 bases between. There are 14 residues in the CDR3. Germline CDR1 reads LGHDT; CDR2 reads YNNKEL (reference sequence). CDR3 DNA: TGTGCCAGCAGCTATGGCCGGGATCCCGGGGAGCTGTTTTTT. This codes for CASSYGRDPGELFF.

V usage is TRBV27 and J usage is TRBJ2-2; D unclear. Deletions cut 5 bases from V and 1 base from J, with 14 bases between. CDR3 length: 16 residues. From germline, CDR1 is MNHEY and CDR2 SMNVEV (reference sequence). The CDR3 region is CASSDRPPRNTGELFF. As DNA, the CDR3 is TGTGCCAGCAGTGATAGGCCTCCTAGGAACACCGGGGAGCTGTTTTTT.

The chain links TRBV21-1 to TRBJ2-7; the D call of TRBD2 is as the table states it, not checked on the DNA. TRBV21-1 is an annotated pseudogene. The CDR3 runs to 15 residues. The CDR3 DNA follows: TGTGCCAGCAGTCAGAGAAGCGGGGGTTTCTACGAGCAGTACTTC. It encodes CASSQRSGGFYEQYF.

This clonotype was recorded a few times. This chain links TRBV20-1 with TRBJ2-3; no reliable D call. Looked up from germline, CDR1 is DFQATT and CDR2 is SNEGSKA (reference sequence). This CDR3 is 15 amino acids long. V dropped 0 bases and J dropped 4 bases, with 14 bases sitting between them. The CDR3 here is CSARDPGRYSDTQYF. The CDR3 DNA reads TGCAGTGCTAGAGATCCTGGCAGATACTCAGATACGCAGTATTTT.

This sequence joins TRBV12-3 or TRBV12-4 and TRBJ2-5; the D is unclear. Trimming pared 3 bases from V and 2 bases from J, leaving 7 bases between. This CDR3 has 13 amino acids. The CDR3 reads CASSFSVQETQYF. CDR3 bases: TGTGCCAGCAGTTTCTCGGTACAAGAGACCCAGTACTTC.

This clonotype appeared many times. The rearrangement uses TRBV14 and TRBJ2-7; 8 bases align to TRBD2. This CDR3 comprises 14 residues. J was trimmed by 5 bases and V by 4 bases; bases with no gene match: 7. Germline CDR1 reads SGHDN; CDR2 reads FVKESK. In DNA form, the CDR3 reads TGTGCCAGCAGCCTAGGCGGGGGGAGCGACGAGCAGTACTTC. Amino acid sequence: CASSLGGGSDEQYF.

The genes are TRBV5-1 and TRBJ2-5, with 7 nucleotides matching TRBD2. This CDR3 region has 15 residues. V lost 2 bases, J lost 1 base, and 5 bases stayed unmatched. Per the germline V gene, CDR1 is SGHRS and CDR2 is YFSETQ. The CDR3 loop reads CASSLSAGSQETQYF. CDR3 in DNA: TGCGCCAGCAGCTTATCAGCGGGAAGCCAAGAGACCCAGTACTTC.

This clonotype has ten or more counts. V gene TRBV29-1 combines with J gene TRBJ2-3, with 9 bases matching TRBD2. The CDR3 runs to 15 residues. After removal of 0 bases from V and 5 bases from J, the junction contained 6 bases not matched to a gene. CDR1 is SQVTM and CDR2 is ANQGSEA in the germline V gene. The CDR3 region is CSVEDGSGSVDTQYF. The CDR3 bases are TGCAGCGTTGAAGACGGTAGCGGGAGTGTAGATACGCAGTATTTT.

This clonotype was recorded many times. This chain joins TRBV18 and TRBJ1-1; weak D call: TRBD1 (5 bases). The length of the CDR3 is 14 residues. From germline, CDR1 is KGHSH and CDR2 LQKENI. V lost 2 bases and J 4 bases, leaving 11 bases between the germline ends. CDR3 in amino acids: CASSPIQGITEAFF. The CDR3, as DNA: TGTGCCAGCTCACCAATCCAGGGTATCACTGAAGCTTTCTTT.

This clonotype appeared many times. The CDR3 reads CSASVPLAGHYEQYF. The CDR3, as DNA: TGCAGTGCTAGTGTTCCCCTAGCGGGCCACTACGAGCAGTACTTC. The V call is TRBV20-1, the J call TRBJ2-7; 8 positions match TRBD2. CDR1 and CDR2 from the germline V gene are DFQATT and SNEGSKA (reference sequence). The CDR3 spans 15 residues. Trimming took 3 bases from V and 3 from J; bases not matched to a gene: 10.

V gene TRBV5-6 combines with J gene TRBJ1-6; TRBD1 matches 7 bases. CDR1 is SGHDT and CDR2 is YYEEEE in the germline V gene. V lost 0 bases, J lost 7 bases, and 4 bases stayed unmatched. This CDR3 spans 15 amino acids. The CDR3 reads CASSLVLRGNSPLHF. The CDR3 nucleotides read TGTGCCAGCAGCTTGGTGCTCAGGGGGAATTCACCCCTCCACTTT.

This clonotype showed up many times. V usage is TRBV7-9 and J usage is TRBJ1-5; D unresolved. V was trimmed by 4 bases and J by 3 bases, leaving 4 bases between them. This CDR3 is built from 12 residues. Germline values: CDR1 SEHNR, CDR2 FQNEAQ (reference sequence). CDR3: CASSSDNQPQHF. DNA for the CDR3: TGTGCCAGCAGCTCGGACAATCAGCCCCAGCATTTT.

In this sample, this clonotype turned up a few times. V and J are TRBV12-3 or TRBV12-4 and TRBJ2-7; TRBD2 matches at 11 bases. J was trimmed by 3 bases and V by 6 bases; bases with no gene match: 10. The CDR3 is 16 residues long. In nucleotides, the CDR3 is TGTGCCAGCAGGGCCTTTGGGCTAGCGGGGGGCTACGAGCAGTACTTC. The encoded protein is CASRAFGLAGGYEQYF.

This clonotype came up a few times. V usage is TRBV7-3 and J usage is TRBJ1-1; D possibly corresponds to TRBD1 (5 bases). V lost 5 bases and J lost 2, with 9 bases in between. The CDR3 spans 13 residues. Germline CDR1 and CDR2: SGHTA and FQGTGA. The CDR3, as DNA: TGTGCCAGCAGCATTCAGGGAAACACTGAAGCTTTCTTT. Translated, it gives CASSIQGNTEAFF.

This clonotype has at least ten counts. The chain links TRBV28 to TRBJ1-2; D is uncertain. CDR1 is MDHEN and CDR2 is SYDVKM in the germline V gene. V was trimmed by 3 bases and J by 6 bases, leaving 2 bases between them. The CDR3 is 10 amino acids. The DNA for the CDR3 is TGTGCCAGCAGTTTCGATGGCTACACCTTC. As protein: CASSFDGYTF.

The chain carries TRBV6-6 and TRBJ2-7; D is unresolved. This CDR3 is 14 amino acids long. The germline V and J ends were trimmed by 3 bases and 7 bases, with 16 bases remaining between them. In germline, CDR1 is MNHNY, CDR2 SVGAGI (reference sequence). CDR3 region: CASSYEVRSREQYF. CDR3 sequence (DNA): TGTGCCAGCAGTTATGAGGTCCGGTCTCGGGAGCAGTACTTC.

V and J are TRBV3-1 and TRBJ2-7, with 7 bases fitting TRBD1. From germline, CDR1 is LGHDT and CDR2 YNNKEL (reference sequence). The V and J ends lost 5 bases and 7 bases, in that order; junction bases with no gene match: 5. This CDR3 region has 12 residues. The CDR3 loop is CASSYRQGEQYF. The CDR3 DNA follows: TGTGCCAGCAGCTACCGACAGGGTGAGCAGTACTTC.

This clonotype showed up just a few times. This rearrangement joins TRBV12-3 or TRBV12-4 to TRBJ1-1; the D is unclear. V lost 6 bases and J lost 5, with 16 bases in between. The CDR3 spans 14 residues. CDR3 protein: CASRLRYDGTEAFF. The CDR3 region has the DNA TGTGCCAGCAGGCTCAGATACGATGGGACTGAAGCTTTCTTT.

This clonotype was recorded many times. The rearrangement joins TRBV15 to TRBJ1-5; D is undetermined. The V end lost 0 bases, the J end lost 6 bases, and 3 bases lay between the germline ends. This CDR3 is built from 12 residues. Per the germline V gene, CDR1 is LNHNV and CDR2 is YYDKDF (reference sequence). The CDR3 nucleotides read TGTGCCACCAGCAGAGATGGTCAGCCCCAGCATTTT. It yields the protein CATSRDGQPQHF. Together with reference TRBV15 and TRBJ1-5, the CDR3 gives the full variable domain: DAMVIQNPRYQVTQFGKPVTLSCSQTLNHNVMYWYQQKSSQAPKLLFHYYDKDFNNEADTPDNFQSRRPNTSFCFLDIRSPGLGDTAMYLCATSRDGQPQHFGDGTRLSIL.

In DNA, the CDR3 is TGCAGCGTCGTCCGGGACGGGAATGAGCAGTTCTTC. This gives the protein CSVVRDGNEQFF. This rearrangement joins TRBV29-1 to TRBJ2-1, with D possibly being TRBD1 or TRBD2 (5 bases each). The CDR3 has 12 amino acids. Germline CDR1 is SQVTM and CDR2 is ANQGSEA. Trimming removed 6 bases from V and 7 bases from J, with 13 bases in between.

This clonotype has a count of ten or more. The chain combines TRBV14 with TRBJ2-2, with 7 bases fitting TRBD1. V shed 5 bases and J 0 bases; nucleotides not matched to a gene: 3. CDR3 length: 15 residues. Germline V gene sequence: CDR1 SGHDN, CDR2 FVKESK. The CDR3 DNA is TGTGCCAGCAGCAAGGGACAGTCGAACACCGGGGAGCTGTTTTTT. It encodes CASSKGQSNTGELFF. The whole variable domain, filled in from reference TRBV14 and TRBJ2-2, reads EAGVTQFPSHSVIEKGQTVTLRCDPISGHDNLYWYRRVMGKEIKFLLHFVKESKQDESGMPNNRFLAERTGGTYSTLKVQPAELEDSGVYFCASSKGQSNTGELFFGEGSRLTVL.

This clonotype was found a few times. The rearrangement joins TRBV27 to TRBJ2-1; D not resolved. CDR3 length: 17 amino acids. V gave up 3 bases and J gave up 5 bases, with 20 bases separating them. Germline V lookup: CDR1 MNHEY, CDR2 SMNVEV (reference sequence). The CDR3 nucleotides are TGTGCCAGCAGTTTTGAATTTAGTTCTCCTAGGGACAATGAGCAGTTCTTC. It encodes CASSFEFSSPRDNEQFF.

The gene calls are TRBV10-3 and TRBJ1-4; possible D gene TRBD1, 6 bases. Deletions cut 0 bases from V and 8 bases from J, with 10 bases between. Germline V gene data show CDR1 as ENHRY and CDR2 as SYGVKD. The CDR3 has 14 amino acids. The CDR3 sequence: CAISESGGQEKLFF. The CDR3 DNA sequence: TGTGCCATCAGTGAGTCGGGGGGGCAGGAAAAACTGTTTTTT.

The table lists this clonotype with many counts. The gene calls are TRBV19 and TRBJ2-3; D is perhaps TRBD1 (5 bases). There are 14 residues in the CDR3. Germline V lookup: CDR1 LNHDA, CDR2 SQIVND (reference sequence). The V gene lost 5 bases and the J gene lost 4 bases, with 13 bases spanning the gap. The CDR3 region has the DNA TGTGCCAGTAGTCCCGCAACAGGATCAGATACGCAGTATTTT. Residues: CASSPATGSDTQYF.

There are a few counts of this clonotype. V gene TRBV4-3 combines with J gene TRBJ1-1; D gene unclear. The length of the CDR3 is 15 residues. Germline CDR1 is LGHNA and CDR2 is YSLEER. Between the trimmed V and J ends, which lost 0 bases and 5 bases, there was a span of 13 bases. The chain's CDR3 is CASSQDTQVRTEAFF. The CDR3 DNA follows: TGCGCCAGCAGCCAAGATACCCAGGTGCGAACTGAAGCTTTCTTT.

The rearrangement links TRBV25-1 to TRBJ1-6; unclear D gene. The CDR3 is made up of 15 amino acids. Trimming shortened V by 4 bases and J by 6 bases, and 13 bases separated the two germline ends. The germline CDR1 and CDR2 sequences are MGHDK and SYGVNS. CDR3 in DNA: TGTGCCAGCAGTGGGTCGGATCTAACTAATTCACCCCTCCACTTT. Translation: CASSGSDLTNSPLHF.